Shown below are 9 T cell receptor beta chains from a single sample sequenced in a study of blood T cell repertoires in COVID-19. Some clones are missing from TCRdb's copy, which holds only in-frame ones; the method was immunoSEQ multiplex PCR. Found here are 150,000 to 200,000 clones, 80% to 85% of them singletons; the top ten hold under 5.5%. Material: peripheral blood. These TCRs come from a woman aged 25 to 45 with acute or convalescent COVID-19.

The chain couples TRBV7-9 to TRBJ2-2; no clear D. This CDR3 has 14 amino acids. The ends were cut back, 11 bases at V and 0 bases at J, with 13 bases in the middle. Germline lookup yields CDR1 SEHNR and CDR2 FQNEAQ (reference sequence). CDR3 DNA: TGTGCCGTTGACTCAAAACCGAACACCGGGGAGCTGTTTTTT. It translates to CAVDSKPNTGELFF.

A few counts support this clone. This chain joins TRBV7-8 and TRBJ1-5; D is uncertain. Germline-derived CDR1 and CDR2 are SGHVS and FQNEAQ. This CDR3 spans 18 amino acids. V lost 1 base and J lost 5, with 21 bases in between. Written as DNA, the CDR3 is TGTGCCAGCAGCTTAGTTACGTTCCCCCAAGCTCTCCATCAGCCCCAGCATTTT. This sequence encodes CASSLVTFPQALHQPQHF.

The chain recombines TRBV11-1 with TRBJ2-1, with a weak D call TRBD1 (7 bases). This CDR3 comprises 14 residues. The germline CDR1 and CDR2 sequences are SGHAT and FQDESV (reference sequence). V was pared by 4 bases and J by 8 bases, with 15 bases between. The CDR3 DNA reads TGTGCCAGCAGCTCCCGACTAGGGGGCGATGAGCAGTTCTTC. It is translated as CASSSRLGGDEQFF.

The chain has TRBV3-1 (or the pseudogene TRBV3-2) and TRBJ1-5; 7 bases are shared with TRBD1. With V trimmed by 3 bases and J by 0 bases, 8 bases remained unmatched. This CDR3 comprises 17 residues. Germline CDR1 reads LGHDT; CDR2 reads YNNKEL (reference sequence). CDR3 residues: CASSQRTGRNSNQPQHF. The CDR3 bases are TGTGCCAGCAGCCAGAGGACAGGAAGGAATAGCAATCAGCCCCAGCATTTT.

The gene calls are TRBV7-9 and TRBJ1-1, with a tentative D call TRBD1 (6 bases). The germline gives CDR1 SEHNR, CDR2 FQNEAQ (reference sequence). The CDR3 consists of 13 residues. Trimming pared 1 base from V and 8 bases from J, leaving 11 bases between. Here the CDR3 reads CASSLVQGEEAFF. The CDR3 nucleotides read TGTGCCAGCAGCTTAGTACAGGGAGAGGAAGCTTTCTTT.

V and J are TRBV30 and TRBJ2-1; 9 nucleotides match TRBD2. The CDR3 is 12 residues long. V gave up 2 bases and J gave up 14 bases; unmatched junction bases: 7. Germline lookup yields CDR1 GTSNPN and CDR2 SVGIG (reference sequence). The CDR3 here is CAWSRSGRSEFF. Here the CDR3 DNA reads TGTGCCTGGAGTCGGAGCGGGAGGAGCGAGTTCTTC.

The chain has TRBV2 and TRBJ1-2; weak D call: TRBD1 (5 bases). V was cut by 7 bases and J by 5 bases, with 14 bases left in between. In germline, CDR1 is SNHLY, CDR2 FYNNEI. The CDR3 has 13 amino acids. Here the CDR3 reads CASMRETVYGYTF. The CDR3 nucleotides are TGTGCCAGCATGCGGGAGACAGTTTATGGCTACACCTTC.

The chain carries TRBV24-1 and TRBJ1-6, with D possibly TRBD1 on 5 matching bases. V was pared by 7 bases and J by 2 bases, with 14 bases between. CDR1 is KGHDR, CDR2 SFDVKD, per germline. This CDR3 is built from 16 residues. Written as DNA, the CDR3 is TGTGCCACCAGGGCCAGGGTTTATCCCTATAATTCACCCCTCCACTTT. Translating gives CATRARVYPYNSPLHF.

In its sample, this clone was seen a few times. This chain uses TRBV6-4 with TRBJ2-1, with TRBD2 matching 13 bases. Germline V gives CDR1 MRHNA, CDR2 SNTAGT. This CDR3 region has 15 residues. V trimming: 8 bases; J trimming: 10 bases; junction bases outside the gene matches: 11. CDR3 in DNA: TGTGCCAGCGCTCTTTACGGACTAGCGGGAGAAGAGCAGTTCTTC. Translation: CASALYGLAGEEQFF.